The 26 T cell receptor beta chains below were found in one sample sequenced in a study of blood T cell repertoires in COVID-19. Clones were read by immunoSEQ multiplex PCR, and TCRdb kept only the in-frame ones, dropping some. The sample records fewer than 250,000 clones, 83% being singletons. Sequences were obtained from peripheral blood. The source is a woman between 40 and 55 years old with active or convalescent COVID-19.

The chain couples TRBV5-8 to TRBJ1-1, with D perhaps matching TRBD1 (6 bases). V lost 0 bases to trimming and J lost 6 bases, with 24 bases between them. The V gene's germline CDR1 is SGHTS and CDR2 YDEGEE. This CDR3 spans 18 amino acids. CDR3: CASSLARQGGGWSAEAFF. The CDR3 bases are TGTGCCAGCAGCTTGGCCAGGCAGGGAGGGGGTTGGTCCGCTGAAGCTTTCTTT.

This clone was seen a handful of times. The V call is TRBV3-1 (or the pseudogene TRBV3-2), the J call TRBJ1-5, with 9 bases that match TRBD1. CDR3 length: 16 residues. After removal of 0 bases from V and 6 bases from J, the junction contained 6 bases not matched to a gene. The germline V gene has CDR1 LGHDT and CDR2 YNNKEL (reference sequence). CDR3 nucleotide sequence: TGTGCCAGCAGCCAAGACAAAGGACAGGGGACTCAGCCCCAGCATTTT. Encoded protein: CASSQDKGQGTQPQHF.

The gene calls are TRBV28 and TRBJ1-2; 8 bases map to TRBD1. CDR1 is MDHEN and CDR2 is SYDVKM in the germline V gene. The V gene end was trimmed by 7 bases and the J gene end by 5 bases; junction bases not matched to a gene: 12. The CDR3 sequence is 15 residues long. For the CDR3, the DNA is TGTGCCAGCACCCTAGGACAGGGAGGGACTTATGGCTACACCTTC. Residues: CASTLGQGGTYGYTF.

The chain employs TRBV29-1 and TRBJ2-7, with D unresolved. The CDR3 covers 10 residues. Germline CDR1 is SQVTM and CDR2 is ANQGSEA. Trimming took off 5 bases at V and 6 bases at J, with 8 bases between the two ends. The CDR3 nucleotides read TGCAGCGTTCTAGTGGGCGAGCAGTACTTC. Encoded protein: CSVLVGEQYF.

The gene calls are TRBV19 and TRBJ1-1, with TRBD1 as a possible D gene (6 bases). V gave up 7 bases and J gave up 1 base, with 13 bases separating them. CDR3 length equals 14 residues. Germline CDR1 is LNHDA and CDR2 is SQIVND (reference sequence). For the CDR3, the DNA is TGTGCCAGTAAAACGGGACAATCGAACACTGAAGCTTTCTTT. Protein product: CASKTGQSNTEAFF.

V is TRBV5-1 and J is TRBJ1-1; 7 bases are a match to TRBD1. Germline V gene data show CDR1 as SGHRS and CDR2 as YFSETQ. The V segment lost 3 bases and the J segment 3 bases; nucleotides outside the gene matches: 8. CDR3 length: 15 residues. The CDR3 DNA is TGCGCCAGCAGCTATGGGACAGCCCGCGACACTGAAGCTTTCTTT. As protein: CASSYGTARDTEAFF.

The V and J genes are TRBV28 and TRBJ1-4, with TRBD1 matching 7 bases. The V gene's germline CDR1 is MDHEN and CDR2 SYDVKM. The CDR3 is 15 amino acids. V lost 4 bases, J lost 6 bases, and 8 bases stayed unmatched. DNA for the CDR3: TGTGCCAGCAGTTGGGGAAGGGGGCTTGATGAAAAACTGTTTTTT. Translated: CASSWGRGLDEKLFF.

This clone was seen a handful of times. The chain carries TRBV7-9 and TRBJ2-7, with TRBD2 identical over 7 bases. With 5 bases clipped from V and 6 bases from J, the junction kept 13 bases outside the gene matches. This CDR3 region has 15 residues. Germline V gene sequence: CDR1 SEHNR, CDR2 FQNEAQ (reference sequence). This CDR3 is CASSALGLEDSEQYF. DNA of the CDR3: TGTGCCAGCAGCGCGCTTGGACTAGAGGATTCCGAGCAGTACTTC.

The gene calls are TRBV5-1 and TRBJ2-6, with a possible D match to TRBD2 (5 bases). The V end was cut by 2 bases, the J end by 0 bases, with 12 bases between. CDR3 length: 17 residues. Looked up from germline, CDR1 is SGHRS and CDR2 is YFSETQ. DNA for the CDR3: TGCGCCAGCAGCTTACTTGGACGGGGCTCTGGGGCCAACGTCCTGACTTTC. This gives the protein CASSLLGRGSGANVLTF.

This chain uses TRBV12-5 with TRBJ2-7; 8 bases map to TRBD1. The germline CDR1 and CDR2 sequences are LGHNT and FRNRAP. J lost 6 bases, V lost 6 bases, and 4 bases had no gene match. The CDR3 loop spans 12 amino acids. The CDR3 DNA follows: TGTGCTAGTGGCCACACAGGGGGCGAGCAGTACTTC. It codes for CASGHTGGEQYF.

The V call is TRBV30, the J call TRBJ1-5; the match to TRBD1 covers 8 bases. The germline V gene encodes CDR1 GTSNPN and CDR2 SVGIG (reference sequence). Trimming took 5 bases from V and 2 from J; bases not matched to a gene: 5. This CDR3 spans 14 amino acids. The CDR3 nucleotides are TGTGCCTGGCAGCCACAGGGGGGCAATCAGCCCCAGCATTTT. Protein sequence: CAWQPQGGNQPQHF.

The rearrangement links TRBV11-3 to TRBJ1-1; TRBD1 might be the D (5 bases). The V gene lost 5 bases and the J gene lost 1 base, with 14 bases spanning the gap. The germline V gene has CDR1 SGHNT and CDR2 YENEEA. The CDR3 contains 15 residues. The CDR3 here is CASSLTLTANTEAFF. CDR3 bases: TGTGCCAGCAGCCTTACGCTGACAGCGAACACTGAAGCTTTCTTT.

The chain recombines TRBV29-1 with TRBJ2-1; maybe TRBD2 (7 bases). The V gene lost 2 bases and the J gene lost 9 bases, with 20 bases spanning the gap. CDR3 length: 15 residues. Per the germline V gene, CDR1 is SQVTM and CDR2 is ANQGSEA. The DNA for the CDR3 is TGCAGCGTTGAACGAGGACAGTTTAGGGGGGGTGAGCAGTTCTTC. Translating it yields CSVERGQFRGGEQFF.

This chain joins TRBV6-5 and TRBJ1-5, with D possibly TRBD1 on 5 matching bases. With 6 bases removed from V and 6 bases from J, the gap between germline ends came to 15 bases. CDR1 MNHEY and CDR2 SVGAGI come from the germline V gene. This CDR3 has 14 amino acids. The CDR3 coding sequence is TGTGCCAGCAGCCTCGGGGGTTCGGGTCAGCCCCAGCATTTT. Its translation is CASSLGGSGQPQHF.

CDR3 DNA sequence: TGTGCCAGCAGCAAAGGGGGTGATGGCTACACCTTC. Translated: CASSKGGDGYTF. The chain has TRBV25-1 and TRBJ1-2, with D possibly matching TRBD1 (6 bases). CDR1 MGHDK and CDR2 SYGVNS come from the germline V gene. The CDR3 covers 12 residues. V was shortened by 6 bases and J by 6 bases, with 11 bases between the two germline ends.

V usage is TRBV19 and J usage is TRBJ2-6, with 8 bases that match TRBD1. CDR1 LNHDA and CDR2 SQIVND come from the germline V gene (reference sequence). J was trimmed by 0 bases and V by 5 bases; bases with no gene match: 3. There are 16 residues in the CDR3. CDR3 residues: CASSFTGGSGANVLTF. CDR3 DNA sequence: TGTGCCAGTAGTTTTACAGGGGGCTCTGGGGCCAACGTCCTGACTTTC.

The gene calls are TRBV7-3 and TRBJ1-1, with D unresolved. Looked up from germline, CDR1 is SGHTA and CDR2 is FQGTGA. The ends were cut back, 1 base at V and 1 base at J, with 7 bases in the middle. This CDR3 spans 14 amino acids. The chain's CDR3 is CASSLSPGNTEAFF. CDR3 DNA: TGTGCCAGCAGCTTAAGTCCCGGGAACACTGAAGCTTTCTTT.

CDR3 loop: CSVEPSGSGTDTQYF. CDR3 nucleotides: TGCAGCGTTGAACCCAGCGGGAGTGGTACAGATACGCAGTATTTT. The gene calls are TRBV29-1 and TRBJ2-3, with 8 bases matching TRBD2. This CDR3 is 15 amino acids long. After removal of 2 bases from V and 3 bases from J, the junction contained 7 bases not matched to a gene. CDR1 and CDR2 from the germline V gene are SQVTM and ANQGSEA.

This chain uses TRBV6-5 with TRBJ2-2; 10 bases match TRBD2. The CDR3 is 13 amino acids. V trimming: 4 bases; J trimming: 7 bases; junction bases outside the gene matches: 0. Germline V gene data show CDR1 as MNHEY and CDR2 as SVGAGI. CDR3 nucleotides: TGTGCCAGCAGTTGGACTAGCGGCGGGGAGCTGTTTTTT. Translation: CASSWTSGGELFF.

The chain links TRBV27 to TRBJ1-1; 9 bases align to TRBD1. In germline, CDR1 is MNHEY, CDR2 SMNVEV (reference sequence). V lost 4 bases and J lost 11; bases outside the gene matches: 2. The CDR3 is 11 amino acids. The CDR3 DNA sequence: TGTGCCAGCAGTTCGGGACAGGGCGCTTTCTTT. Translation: CASSSGQGAFF.

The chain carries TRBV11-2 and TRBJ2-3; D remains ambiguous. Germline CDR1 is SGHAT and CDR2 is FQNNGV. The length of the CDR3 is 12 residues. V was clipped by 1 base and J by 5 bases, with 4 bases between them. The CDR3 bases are TGTGCCAGCAGCTTAGCAGTAGATACGCAGTATTTT. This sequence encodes CASSLAVDTQYF.

CDR3 sequence (DNA): TGCGCCAGCAGCTTGGACGGTCAAAACACTGAAGCTTTCTTT. This translates into CASSLDGQNTEAFF. The chain recombines TRBV5-1 with TRBJ1-1; D call uncertain. V was cut by 0 bases and J by 2 bases, with 8 bases left in between. CDR3 length: 14 amino acids. Per germline, CDR1 SGHRS and CDR2 YFSETQ.

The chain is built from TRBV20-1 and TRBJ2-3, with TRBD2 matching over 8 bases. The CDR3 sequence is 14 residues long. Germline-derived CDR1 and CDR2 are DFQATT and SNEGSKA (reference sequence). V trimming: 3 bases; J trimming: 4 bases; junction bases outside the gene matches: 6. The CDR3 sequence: CSASSGLGADTQYF. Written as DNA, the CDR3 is TGCAGTGCTAGTTCGGGACTAGGTGCAGATACGCAGTATTTT.

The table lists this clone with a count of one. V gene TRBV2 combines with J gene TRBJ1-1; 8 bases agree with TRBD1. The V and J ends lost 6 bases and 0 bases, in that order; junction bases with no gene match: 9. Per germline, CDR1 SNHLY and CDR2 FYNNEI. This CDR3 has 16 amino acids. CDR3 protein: CASRPGQVRMNTEAFF. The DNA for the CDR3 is TGTGCCAGCAGGCCGGGACAGGTTCGCATGAACACTGAAGCTTTCTTT.

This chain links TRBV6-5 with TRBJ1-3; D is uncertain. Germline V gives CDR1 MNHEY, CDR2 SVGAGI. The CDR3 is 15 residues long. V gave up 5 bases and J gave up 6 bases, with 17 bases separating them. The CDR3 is CASSPRRTSANTIYF. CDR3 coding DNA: TGTGCCAGCAGTCCCCGGAGGACCTCCGCAAACACCATATATTTT.

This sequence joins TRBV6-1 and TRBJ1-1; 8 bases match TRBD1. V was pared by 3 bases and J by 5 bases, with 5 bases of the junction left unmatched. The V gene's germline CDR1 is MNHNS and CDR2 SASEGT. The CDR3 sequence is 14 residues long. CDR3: CASSEWQGATEAFF. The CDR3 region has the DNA TGTGCCAGCAGTGAGTGGCAGGGGGCTACTGAAGCTTTCTTT.